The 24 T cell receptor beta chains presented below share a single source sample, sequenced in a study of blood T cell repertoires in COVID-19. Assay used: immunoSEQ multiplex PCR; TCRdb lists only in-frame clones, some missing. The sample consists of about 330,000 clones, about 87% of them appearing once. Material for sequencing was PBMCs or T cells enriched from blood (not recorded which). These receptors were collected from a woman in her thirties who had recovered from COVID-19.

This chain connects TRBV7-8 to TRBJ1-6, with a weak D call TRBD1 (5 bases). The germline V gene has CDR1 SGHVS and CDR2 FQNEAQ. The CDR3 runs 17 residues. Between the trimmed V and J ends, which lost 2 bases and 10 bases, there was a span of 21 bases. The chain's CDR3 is CASSLWGGGLSRSPLHF. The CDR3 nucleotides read TGTGCCAGCAGCTTATGGGGCGGCGGCCTTAGTCGCTCACCCCTCCACTTT. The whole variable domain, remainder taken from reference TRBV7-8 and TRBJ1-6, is GAGVSQSPRYKVAKRGQDVALRCDPISGHVSLFWYQQALGQGPEFLTYFQNEAQLDKSGLPSDRFFAERPEGSVSTLKIQRTQQEDSAVYLCASSLWGGGLSRSPLHFGNGTRLTVT.

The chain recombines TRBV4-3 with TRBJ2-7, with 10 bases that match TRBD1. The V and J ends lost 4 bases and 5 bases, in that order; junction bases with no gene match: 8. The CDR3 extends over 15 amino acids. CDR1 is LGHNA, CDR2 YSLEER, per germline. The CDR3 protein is CASSRTGGMWDEQYF. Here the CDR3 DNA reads TGCGCCAGCAGCCGGACAGGGGGGATGTGGGACGAGCAGTACTTC.

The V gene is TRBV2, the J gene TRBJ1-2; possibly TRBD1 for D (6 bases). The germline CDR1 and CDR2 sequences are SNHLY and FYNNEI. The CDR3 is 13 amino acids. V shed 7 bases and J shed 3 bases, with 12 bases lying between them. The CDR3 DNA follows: TGTGCCAGCAACAGGGACGGTGACTATGGCTACACCTTC. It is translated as CASNRDGDYGYTF.

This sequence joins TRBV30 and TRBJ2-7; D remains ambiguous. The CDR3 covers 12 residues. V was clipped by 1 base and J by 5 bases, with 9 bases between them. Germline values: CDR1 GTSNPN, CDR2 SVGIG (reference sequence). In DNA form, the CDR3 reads TGTGCCTGGAGTGGCACCCGGGACGAGCAGTACTTC. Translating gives CAWSGTRDEQYF.

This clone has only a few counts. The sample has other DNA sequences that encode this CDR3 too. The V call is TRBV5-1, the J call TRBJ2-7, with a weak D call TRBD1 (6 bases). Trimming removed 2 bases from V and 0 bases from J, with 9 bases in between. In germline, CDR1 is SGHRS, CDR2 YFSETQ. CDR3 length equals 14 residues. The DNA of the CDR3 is TGCGCCAGCAGCTTACAGGGAAGCTCCTACGAGCAGTACTTC. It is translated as CASSLQGSSYEQYF.

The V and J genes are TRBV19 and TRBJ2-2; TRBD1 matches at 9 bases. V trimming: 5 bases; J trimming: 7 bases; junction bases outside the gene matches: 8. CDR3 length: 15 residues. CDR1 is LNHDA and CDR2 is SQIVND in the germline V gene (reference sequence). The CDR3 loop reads CASSFNRGQGGELFF. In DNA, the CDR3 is TGTGCCAGTAGTTTTAACAGGGGGCAGGGCGGGGAGCTGTTTTTT.

The CDR3 region has the DNA TGTGCCAGCACAAAAGACAAGTTCAACACTGAAGCTTTCTTT. Translation gives CASTKDKFNTEAFF. The chain uses TRBV28 and TRBJ1-1; D remains unclear. From germline, CDR1 is MDHEN and CDR2 SYDVKM. Trimming cost V 7 bases and J 2 bases, with 14 bases left between them. The CDR3 spans 14 residues.

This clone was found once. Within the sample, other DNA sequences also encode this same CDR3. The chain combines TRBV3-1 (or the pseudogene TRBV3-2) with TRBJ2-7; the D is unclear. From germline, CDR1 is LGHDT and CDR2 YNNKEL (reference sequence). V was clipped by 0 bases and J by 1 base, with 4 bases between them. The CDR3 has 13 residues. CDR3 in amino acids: CASSQDSSYEQYF. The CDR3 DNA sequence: TGTGCCAGCAGCCAAGACTCTTCCTACGAGCAGTACTTC.

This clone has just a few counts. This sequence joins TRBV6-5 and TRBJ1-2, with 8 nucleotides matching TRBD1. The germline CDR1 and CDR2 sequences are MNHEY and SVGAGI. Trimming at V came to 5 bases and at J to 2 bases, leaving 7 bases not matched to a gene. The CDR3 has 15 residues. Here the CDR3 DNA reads TGTGCCAGCAGTAGGGACAGGTTTCTAAACTATGGCTACACCTTC. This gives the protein CASSRDRFLNYGYTF.

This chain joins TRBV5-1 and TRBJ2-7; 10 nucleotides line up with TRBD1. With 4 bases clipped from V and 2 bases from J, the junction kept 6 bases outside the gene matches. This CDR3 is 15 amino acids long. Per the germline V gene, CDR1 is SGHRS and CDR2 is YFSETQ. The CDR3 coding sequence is TGCGCCAGCAGCCGCGACAGGGGGCGACCCTACGAGCAGTACTTC. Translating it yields CASSRDRGRPYEQYF. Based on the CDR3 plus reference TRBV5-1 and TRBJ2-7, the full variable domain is KAGVTQTPRYLIKTRGQQVTLSCSPISGHRSVSWYQQTPGQGLQFLFEYFSETQRNKGNFPGRFSGRQFSNSRSEMNVSTLELGDSALYLCASSRDRGRPYEQYFGPGTRLTVT.

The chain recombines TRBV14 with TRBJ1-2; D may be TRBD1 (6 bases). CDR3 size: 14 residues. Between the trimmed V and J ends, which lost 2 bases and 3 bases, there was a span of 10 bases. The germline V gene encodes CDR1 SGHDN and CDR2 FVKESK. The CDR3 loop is CASSQRDTYYGYTF. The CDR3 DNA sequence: TGTGCCAGCAGCCAAAGGGACACATACTATGGCTACACCTTC.

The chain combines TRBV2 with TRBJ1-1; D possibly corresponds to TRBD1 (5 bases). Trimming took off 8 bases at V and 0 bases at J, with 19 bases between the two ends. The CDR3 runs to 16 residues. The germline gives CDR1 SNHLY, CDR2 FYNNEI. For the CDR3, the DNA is TGTGCCAGCTACTCCCTCAACAGGAACATGAACACTGAAGCTTTCTTT. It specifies CASYSLNRNMNTEAFF. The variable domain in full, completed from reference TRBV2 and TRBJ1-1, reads EPEVTQTPSHQVTQMGQEVILRCVPISNHLYFYWYRQILGQKVEFLVSFYNNEISEKSEIFDDQFSVERPDGSNFTLKIRSTKLEDSAMYFCASYSLNRNMNTEAFFGQGTRLTVV.

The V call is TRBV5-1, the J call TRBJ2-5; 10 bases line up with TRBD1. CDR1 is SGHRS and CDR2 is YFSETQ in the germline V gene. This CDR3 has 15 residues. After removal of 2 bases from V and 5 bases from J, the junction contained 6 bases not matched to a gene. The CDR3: CASSFGTGDRETQYF. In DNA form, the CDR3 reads TGCGCCAGCAGCTTCGGGACAGGGGACAGGGAGACCCAGTACTTC.

The CDR3 is CASRGDRANTEAFF. CDR3 nucleotides: TGTGCCAGCAGGGGGGACAGGGCGAACACTGAAGCTTTCTTT. This chain links TRBV27 with TRBJ1-1, with TRBD1 matching 9 bases. V gave up 6 bases and J gave up 1 base; unmatched junction bases: 3. The CDR3 length is 14 residues. Germline V gives CDR1 MNHEY, CDR2 SMNVEV (reference sequence).

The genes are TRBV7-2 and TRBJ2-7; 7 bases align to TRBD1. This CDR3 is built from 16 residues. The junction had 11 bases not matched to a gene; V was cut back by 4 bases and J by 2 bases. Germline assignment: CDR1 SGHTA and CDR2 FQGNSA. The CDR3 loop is CASSSFDRTGAYEQYF. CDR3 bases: TGTGCCAGCAGCTCCTTCGATCGGACAGGAGCCTACGAGCAGTACTTC. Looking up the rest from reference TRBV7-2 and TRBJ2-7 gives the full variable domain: GAGVSQSPSNKVTEKGKDVELRCDPISGHTALYWYRQSLGQGLEFLIYFQGNSAPDKSGLPSDRFSAERTGGSVSTLTIQRTQQEDSAVYLCASSSFDRTGAYEQYFGPGTRLTVT.

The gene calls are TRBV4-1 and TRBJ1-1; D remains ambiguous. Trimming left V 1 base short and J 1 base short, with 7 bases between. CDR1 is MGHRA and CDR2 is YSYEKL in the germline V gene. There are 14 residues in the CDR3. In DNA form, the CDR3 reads TGCGCCAGCAGCCAAGGGGCAGCGAACACTGAAGCTTTCTTT. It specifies CASSQGAANTEAFF.

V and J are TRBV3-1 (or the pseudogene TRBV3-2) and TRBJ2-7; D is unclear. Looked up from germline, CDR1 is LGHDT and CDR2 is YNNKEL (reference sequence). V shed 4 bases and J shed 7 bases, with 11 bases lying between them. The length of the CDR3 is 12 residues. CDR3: CASSRVESEQYF. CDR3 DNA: TGTGCCAGCAGCCGTGTGGAGAGTGAGCAGTACTTC.

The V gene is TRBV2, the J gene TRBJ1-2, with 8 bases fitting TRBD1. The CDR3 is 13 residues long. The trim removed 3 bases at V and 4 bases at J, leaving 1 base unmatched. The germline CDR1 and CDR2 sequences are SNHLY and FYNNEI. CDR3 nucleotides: TGTGCCAGCAGTGAGCAGGGGGCCTATGGCTACACCTTC. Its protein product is CASSEQGAYGYTF.

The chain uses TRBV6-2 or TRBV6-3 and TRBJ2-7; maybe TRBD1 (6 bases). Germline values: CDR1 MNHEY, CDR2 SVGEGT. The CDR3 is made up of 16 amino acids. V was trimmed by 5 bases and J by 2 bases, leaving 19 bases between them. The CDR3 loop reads CASSQKVGAGAYEQYF. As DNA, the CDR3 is TGTGCCAGCAGTCAAAAGGTTGGGGCAGGGGCCTACGAGCAGTACTTC.

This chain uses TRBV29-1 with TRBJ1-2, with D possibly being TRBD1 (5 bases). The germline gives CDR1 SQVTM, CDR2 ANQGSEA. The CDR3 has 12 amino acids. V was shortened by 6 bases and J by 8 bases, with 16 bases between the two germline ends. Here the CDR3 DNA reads TGCAGCGTGATCCAGGGATTGAGGGGCTACACCTTC. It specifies CSVIQGLRGYTF. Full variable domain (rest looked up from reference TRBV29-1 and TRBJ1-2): SAVISQKPSRDICQRGTSLTIQCQVDSQVTMMFWYRQQPGQSLTLIATANQGSEATYESGFVIDKFPISRPNLTFSTLTVSNMSPEDSSIYLCSVIQGLRGYTFGSGTRLTVV.

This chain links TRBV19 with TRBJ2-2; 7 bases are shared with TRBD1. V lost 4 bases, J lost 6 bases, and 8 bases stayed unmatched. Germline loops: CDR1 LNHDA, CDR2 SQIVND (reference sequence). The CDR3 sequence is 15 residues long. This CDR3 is CASSTQGVGAGELFF. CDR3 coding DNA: TGTGCCAGTAGTACCCAGGGGGTAGGCGCCGGGGAGCTGTTTTTT.

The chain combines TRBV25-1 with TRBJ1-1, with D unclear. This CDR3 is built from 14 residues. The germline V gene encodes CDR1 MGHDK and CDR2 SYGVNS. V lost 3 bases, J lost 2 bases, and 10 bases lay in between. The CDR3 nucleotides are TGTGCCAGCAGTGATCCCTATCACAACACTGAAGCTTTCTTT. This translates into CASSDPYHNTEAFF.

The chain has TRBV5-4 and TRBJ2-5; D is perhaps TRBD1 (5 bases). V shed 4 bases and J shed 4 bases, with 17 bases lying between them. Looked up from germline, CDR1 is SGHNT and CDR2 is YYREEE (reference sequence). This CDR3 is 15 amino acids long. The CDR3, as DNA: TGTGCCAGCAGCCGATCGCAGGGAAATGGAGAGACCCAGTACTTC. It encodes CASSRSQGNGETQYF.

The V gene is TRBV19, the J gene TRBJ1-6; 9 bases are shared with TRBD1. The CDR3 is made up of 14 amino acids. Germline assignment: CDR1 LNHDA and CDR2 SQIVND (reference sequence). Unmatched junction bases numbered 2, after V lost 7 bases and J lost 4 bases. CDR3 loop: CASKGTGYNSPLHF. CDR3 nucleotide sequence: TGTGCCAGTAAAGGGACAGGGTATAATTCACCCCTCCACTTT.